The clone carrying this T cell receptor beta chain was picked up many times. What it recognizes is unknown. These data are taken from a study of CD8 T cells in ankylosing spondylitis. Study-level points and caveats: Researchers reportedly found disease-linked clones significantly enriched in matched ankylosing spondylitis synovial fluid. Reactive arthritis synovial fluid and blood previously showed some of these motif variants.

Quantitative 5'-RACE with molecular barcodes generated TCR beta libraries. TCRdb called the 5' RACE reads again in MiXCR, with one record for every CDR3 protein. Of about 230,000 distinct CDR3 sequences listed, 8% to 9% were seen once; the top ten hold 4% to 5%. The CDR3 is 15 amino acids. The V segment lost 4 bases and the J segment 1 base; nucleotides outside the gene matches: 5. Germline CDR1 reads WSHSY; CDR2 reads SAAADI. The chain carries TRBV10-2 and TRBJ2-5; TRBD2 aligns across 8 bases. Sequences were obtained from blood, either unsorted or a sorted T cell fraction (not recorded which). This sequence was found in a female donor with ankylosing spondylitis or in good health (not recorded which). The CDR3: CASSVRREAQETQYF. CDR3 sequence (DNA): TGCGCCAGCAGTGTCAGGCGGGAGGCCCAAGAGACCCAGTACTTC.